This TCR beta chain was recovered during a study of T cell repertoires in cytomegalovirus infection. Study-level information: Public TCR beta signatures marked donors with CMV infection and the matching HLA.

The CDR3 has 14 residues. Trimming removed 8 bases from V and 2 bases from J, with 14 bases in between. Germline V gene data show CDR1 as SGHTA and CDR2 as FQGNSA. In its sample, this clonotype was seen a few times. Its antigen remains unidentified. The study's findings and limits: There were carriers of CMV plus the relevant HLA, and cumulative public TCR beta family frequency identified them. What dominated the ex vivo response were HLA-C-restricted CMV-specific TCR beta clonotypes.

One entry per CDR3 protein results from TCRdb running MiXCR on the reads. The table includes 740,000 or so distinct CDR3 sequences, under 40% detected once. The TCR sequence derives from a human donor in good health (CMV status not recorded). Some clones in this sample may be carry-over from other donors' samples. The chain links TRBV7-2 to TRBJ2-3; D call uncertain. Sequencing was done on a sample of PBMCs. CDR3 loop: CASAISMSTDTQYF. The CDR3 DNA sequence: TGTGCCAGCGCGATCAGCATGTCCACAGATACGCAGTATTTT. The variable domain in full, completed from reference TRBV7-2 and TRBJ2-3, reads GAGVSQSPSNKVTEKGKDVELRCDPISGHTALYWYRQSLGQGLEFLIYFQGNSAPDKSGLPSDRFSAERTGGSVSTLTIQRTQQEDSAVYLCASAISMSTDTQYFGPGTRLTVL.